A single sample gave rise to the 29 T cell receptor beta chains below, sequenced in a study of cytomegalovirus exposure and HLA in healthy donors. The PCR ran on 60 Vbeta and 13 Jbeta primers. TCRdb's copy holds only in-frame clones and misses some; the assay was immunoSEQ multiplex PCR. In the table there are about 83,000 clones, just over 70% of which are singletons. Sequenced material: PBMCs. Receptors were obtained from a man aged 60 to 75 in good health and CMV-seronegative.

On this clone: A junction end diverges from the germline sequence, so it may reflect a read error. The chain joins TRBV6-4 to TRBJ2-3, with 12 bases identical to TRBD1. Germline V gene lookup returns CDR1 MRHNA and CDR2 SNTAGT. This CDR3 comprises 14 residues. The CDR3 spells CASSLYPGTGGANF. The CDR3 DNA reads TGTGCCAGCAGTCTTTACCCCGGGACAGGGGGCGCGAATTTT.

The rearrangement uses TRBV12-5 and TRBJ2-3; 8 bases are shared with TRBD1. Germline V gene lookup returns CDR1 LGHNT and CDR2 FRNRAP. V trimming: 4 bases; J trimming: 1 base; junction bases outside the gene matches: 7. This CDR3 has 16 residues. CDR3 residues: CASGSGTGRGTDTQYF. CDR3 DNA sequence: TGTGCTAGTGGTTCCGGGACAGGAAGGGGCACAGATACGCAGTATTTT. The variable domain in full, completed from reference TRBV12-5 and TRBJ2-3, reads DARVTQTPRHKVTEMGQEVTMRCQPILGHNTVFWYRQTMMQGLELLAYFRNRAPLDDSGMPKDRFSAEMPDATLATLKIQPSEPRDSAVYFCASGSGTGRGTDTQYFGPGTRLTVL.

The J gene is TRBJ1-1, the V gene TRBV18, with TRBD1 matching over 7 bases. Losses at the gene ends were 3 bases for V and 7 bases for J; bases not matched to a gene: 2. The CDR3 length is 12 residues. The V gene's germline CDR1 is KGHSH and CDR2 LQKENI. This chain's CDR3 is CASSPNRGEAFF. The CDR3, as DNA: TGTGCCAGCTCACCTAACAGGGGTGAAGCTTTCTTT.

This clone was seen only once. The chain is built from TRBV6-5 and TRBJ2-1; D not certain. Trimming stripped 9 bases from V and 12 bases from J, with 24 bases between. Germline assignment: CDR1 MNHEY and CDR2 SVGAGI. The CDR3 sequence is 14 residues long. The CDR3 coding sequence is TGTGCCAGTCGGCGAAGAGGAGCTAATGATGTGCAGTTCTTC. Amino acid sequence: CASRRRGANDVQFF.

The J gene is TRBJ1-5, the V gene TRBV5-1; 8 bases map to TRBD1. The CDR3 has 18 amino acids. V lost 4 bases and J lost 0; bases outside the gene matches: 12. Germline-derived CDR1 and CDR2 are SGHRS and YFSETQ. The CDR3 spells CASSTHGGTGYSNQPQHF. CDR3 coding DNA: TGCGCCAGCAGCACTCATGGGGGGACAGGTTATAGCAATCAGCCCCAGCATTTT.

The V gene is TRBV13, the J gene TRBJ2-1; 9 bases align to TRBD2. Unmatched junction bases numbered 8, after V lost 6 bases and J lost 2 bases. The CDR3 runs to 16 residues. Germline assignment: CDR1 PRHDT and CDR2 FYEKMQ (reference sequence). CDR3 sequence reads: CASSRIAGDTYNEQFF. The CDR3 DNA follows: TGTGCCAGCAGTCGCATAGCGGGAGATACCTACAATGAGCAGTTCTTC. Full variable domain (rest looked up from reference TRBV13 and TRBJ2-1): AAGVIQSPRHLIKEKRETATLKCYPIPRHDTVYWYQQGPGQDPQFLISFYEKMQSDKGSIPDRFSAQQFSDYHSELNMSSLELGDSALYFCASSRIAGDTYNEQFFGPGTRLTVL.

DNA for the CDR3: TGTGCCACCATTAGAGGGTCCGGAAACTACGAGCAGTACTTC. Translating gives CATIRGSGNYEQYF. The rearrangement links TRBV10-3 to TRBJ2-7; maybe TRBD2 (5 bases). Germline V gene sequence: CDR1 ENHRY, CDR2 SYGVKD. The CDR3 loop spans 14 amino acids. Trimming removed 10 bases at V and 3 bases at J, with 19 bases between.

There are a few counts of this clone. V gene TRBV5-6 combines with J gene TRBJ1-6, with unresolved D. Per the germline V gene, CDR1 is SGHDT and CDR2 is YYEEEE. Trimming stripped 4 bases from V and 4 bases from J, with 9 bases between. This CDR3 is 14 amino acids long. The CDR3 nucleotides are TGTGCCAGCAGCCGGGGTGCGTATAATTCACCCCTCCACTTT. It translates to CASSRGAYNSPLHF.

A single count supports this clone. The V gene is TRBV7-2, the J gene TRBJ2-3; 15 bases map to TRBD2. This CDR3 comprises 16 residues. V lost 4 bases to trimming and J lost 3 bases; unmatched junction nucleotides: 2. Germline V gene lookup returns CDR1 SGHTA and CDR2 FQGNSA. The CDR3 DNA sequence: TGTGCCAGCAGCTCGGGGACTAGCGGGGGGACAGATACGCAGTATTTT. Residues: CASSSGTSGGTDTQYF.

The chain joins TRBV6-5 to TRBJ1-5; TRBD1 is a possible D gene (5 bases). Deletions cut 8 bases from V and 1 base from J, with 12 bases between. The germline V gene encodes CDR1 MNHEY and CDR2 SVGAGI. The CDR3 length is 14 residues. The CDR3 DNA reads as TGTGCCAGCGCCAGGGCAGACAGCAATCAGCCCCAGCATTTT. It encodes CASARADSNQPQHF.

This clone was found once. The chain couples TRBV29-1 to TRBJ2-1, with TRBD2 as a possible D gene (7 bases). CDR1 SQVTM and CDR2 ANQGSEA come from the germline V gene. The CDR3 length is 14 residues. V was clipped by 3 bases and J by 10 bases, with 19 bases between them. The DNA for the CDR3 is TGCAGCGTTGAGGGGGGGCTGGGACCAAGCGAGCAGTTCTTC. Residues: CSVEGGLGPSEQFF.

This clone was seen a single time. In nucleotides, the CDR3 is TGTGCCAGCCTGGGGGGCAGGGGGCTGTCTCCTGGGGCCAACGTCCTGACTTTC. Amino acids: CASLGGRGLSPGANVLTF. The chain couples TRBV2 to TRBJ2-6; 8 positions agree with TRBD1. Germline lookup yields CDR1 SNHLY and CDR2 FYNNEI. V gave up 8 bases and J gave up 2 bases; unmatched junction bases: 14. This CDR3 spans 18 amino acids.

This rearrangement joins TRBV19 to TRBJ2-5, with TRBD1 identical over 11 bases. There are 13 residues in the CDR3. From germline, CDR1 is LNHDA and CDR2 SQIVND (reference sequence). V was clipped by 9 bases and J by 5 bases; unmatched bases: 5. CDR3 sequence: CASRDRGWETQYF. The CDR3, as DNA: TGTGCCAGCCGGGACAGGGGGTGGGAGACCCAGTACTTC.

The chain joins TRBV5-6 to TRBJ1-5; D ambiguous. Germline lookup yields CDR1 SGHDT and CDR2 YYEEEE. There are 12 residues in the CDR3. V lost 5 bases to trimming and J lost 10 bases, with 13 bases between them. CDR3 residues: CASRSGFGPQHF. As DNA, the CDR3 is TGTGCCAGCAGGTCGGGTTTTGGCCCCCAGCATTTT.

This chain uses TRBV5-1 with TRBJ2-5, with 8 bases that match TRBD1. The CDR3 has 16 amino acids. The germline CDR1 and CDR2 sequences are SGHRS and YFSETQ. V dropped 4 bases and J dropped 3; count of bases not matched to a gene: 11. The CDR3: CASSPMQGAEEETQYF. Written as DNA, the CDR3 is TGCGCCAGCAGCCCAATGCAGGGGGCCGAAGAAGAGACCCAGTACTTC.

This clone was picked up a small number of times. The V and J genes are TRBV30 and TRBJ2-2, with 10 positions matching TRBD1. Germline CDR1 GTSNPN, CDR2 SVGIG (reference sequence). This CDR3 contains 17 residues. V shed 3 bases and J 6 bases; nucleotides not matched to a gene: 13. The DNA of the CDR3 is TGTGCCTGGAGCGGGACACCGGGACAGGGGCGCTCCGGGGAGCTGTTTTTT. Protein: CAWSGTPGQGRSGELFF.

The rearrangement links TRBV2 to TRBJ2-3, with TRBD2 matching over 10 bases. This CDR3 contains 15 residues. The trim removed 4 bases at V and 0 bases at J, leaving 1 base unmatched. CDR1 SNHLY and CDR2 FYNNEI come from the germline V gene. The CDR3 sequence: CASSVLAGSTDTQYF. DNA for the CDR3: TGTGCCAGCAGTGTACTAGCGGGAAGCACAGATACGCAGTATTTT.

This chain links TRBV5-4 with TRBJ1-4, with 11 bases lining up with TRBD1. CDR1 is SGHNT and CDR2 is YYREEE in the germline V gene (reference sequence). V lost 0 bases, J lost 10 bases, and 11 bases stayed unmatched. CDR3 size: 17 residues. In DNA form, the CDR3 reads TGTGCCAGCAGCTTGGCCTTGGGACAGGGGGTGATAGGAAAACTGTTTTTT. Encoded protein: CASSLALGQGVIGKLFF.

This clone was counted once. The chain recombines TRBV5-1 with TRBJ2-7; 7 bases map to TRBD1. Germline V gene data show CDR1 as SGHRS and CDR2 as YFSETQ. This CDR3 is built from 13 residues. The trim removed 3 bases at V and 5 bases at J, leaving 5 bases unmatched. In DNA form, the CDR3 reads TGCGCCAGCAGCTCGACAGGGTCAGACGAGCAGTACTTC. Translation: CASSSTGSDEQYF.

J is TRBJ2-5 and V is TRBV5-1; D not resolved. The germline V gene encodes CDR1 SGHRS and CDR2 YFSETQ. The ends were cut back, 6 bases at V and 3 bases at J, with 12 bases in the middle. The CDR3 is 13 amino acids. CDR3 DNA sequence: TGCGCCAGCAACGAGGAATCAGAAGAGACCCAGTACTTC. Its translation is CASNEESEETQYF.

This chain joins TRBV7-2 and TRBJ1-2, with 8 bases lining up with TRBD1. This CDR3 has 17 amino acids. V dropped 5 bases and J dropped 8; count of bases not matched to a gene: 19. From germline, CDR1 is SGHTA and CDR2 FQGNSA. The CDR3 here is CASSLGPGQVPTGGYTF. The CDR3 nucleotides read TGTGCCAGCAGCCTGGGACCGGGACAGGTTCCAACGGGGGGCTACACCTTC.

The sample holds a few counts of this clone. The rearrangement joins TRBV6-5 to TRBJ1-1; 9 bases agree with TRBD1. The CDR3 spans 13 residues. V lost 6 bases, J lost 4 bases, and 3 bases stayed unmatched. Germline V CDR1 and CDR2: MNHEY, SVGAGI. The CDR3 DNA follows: TGTGCCAGCAGGCGGACAGGGGCCACTGAAGCTTTCTTT. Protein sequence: CASRRTGATEAFF.

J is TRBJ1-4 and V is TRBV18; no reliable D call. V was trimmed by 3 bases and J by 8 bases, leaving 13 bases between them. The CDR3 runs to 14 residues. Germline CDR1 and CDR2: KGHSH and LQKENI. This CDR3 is CASSPGRAREKLFF. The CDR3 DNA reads TGTGCCAGCTCACCCGGGCGGGCGCGGGAAAAACTGTTTTTT.

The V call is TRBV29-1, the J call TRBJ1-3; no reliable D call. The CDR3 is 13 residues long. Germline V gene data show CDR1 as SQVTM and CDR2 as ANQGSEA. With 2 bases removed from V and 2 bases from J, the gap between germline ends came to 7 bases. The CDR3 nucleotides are TGCAGCGTTGAACGGGTAGCTGGAAACACCATATATTTT. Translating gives CSVERVAGNTIYF.

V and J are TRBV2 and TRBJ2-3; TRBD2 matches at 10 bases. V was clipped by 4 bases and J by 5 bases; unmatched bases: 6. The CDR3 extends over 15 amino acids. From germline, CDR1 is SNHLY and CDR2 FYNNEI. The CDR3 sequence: CASSVRAGGLDTQYF. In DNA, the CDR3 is TGTGCCAGCAGTGTAAGAGCGGGAGGGCTAGATACGCAGTATTTT.

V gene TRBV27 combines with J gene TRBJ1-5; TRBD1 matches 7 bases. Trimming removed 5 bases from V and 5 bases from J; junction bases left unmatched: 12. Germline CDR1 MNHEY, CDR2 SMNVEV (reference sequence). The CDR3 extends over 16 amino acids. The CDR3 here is CASSIKPGGGDQPQHF. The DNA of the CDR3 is TGTGCCAGCAGTATAAAACCAGGGGGAGGTGATCAGCCCCAGCATTTT.

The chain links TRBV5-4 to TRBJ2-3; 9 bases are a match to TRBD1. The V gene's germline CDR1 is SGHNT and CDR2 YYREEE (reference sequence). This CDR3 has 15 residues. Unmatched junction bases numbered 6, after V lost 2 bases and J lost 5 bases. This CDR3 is CASSFRDRVEDTQYF. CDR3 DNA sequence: TGTGCCAGCAGCTTCCGGGACAGGGTCGAAGATACGCAGTATTTT. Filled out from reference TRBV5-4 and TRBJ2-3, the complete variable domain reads ETGVTQSPTHLIKTRGQQVTLRCSSQSGHNTVSWYQQALGQGPQFIFQYYREEENGRGNFPPRFSGLQFPNYSSELNVNALELDDSALYLCASSFRDRVEDTQYFGPGTRLTVL.

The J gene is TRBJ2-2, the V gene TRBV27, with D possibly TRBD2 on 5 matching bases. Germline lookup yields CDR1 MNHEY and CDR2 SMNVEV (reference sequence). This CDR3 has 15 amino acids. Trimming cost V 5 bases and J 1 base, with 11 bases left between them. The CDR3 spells CASSGPSRNTGELFF. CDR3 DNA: TGTGCCAGCAGTGGTCCTAGCAGGAACACCGGGGAGCTGTTTTTT.

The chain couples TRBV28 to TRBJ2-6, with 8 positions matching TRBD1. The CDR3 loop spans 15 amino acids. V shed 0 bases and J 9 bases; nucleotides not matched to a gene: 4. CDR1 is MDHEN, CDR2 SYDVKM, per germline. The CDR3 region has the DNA TGTGCCAGCAGTTTATGGGACAGGGAAGGCAACGTCCTGACTTTC. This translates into CASSLWDREGNVLTF. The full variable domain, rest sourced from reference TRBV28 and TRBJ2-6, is DVKVTQSSRYLVKRTGEKVFLECVQDMDHENMFWYRQDPGLGLRLIYFSYDVKMKEKGDIPEGYSVSREKKERFSLILESASTNQTSMYLCASSLWDREGNVLTFGAGSRLTVL.